The clone carrying this TCR beta chain was seen only once. Its cognate antigen is unknown. This CDR3 spans 13 amino acids. CDR1 is SGHKS and CDR2 is YYEKEE in the germline V gene (reference sequence). Trimming took 7 bases from V and 0 from J, leaving 7 bases between them. These data come from a study of graft-versus-host responses after intestinal transplantation. About the research overall: The study gave all recipients anti-thymocyte globulin induction, then tacrolimus and steroids for approximately 3 years. General study findings and limits: Clonal ratios of graft-versus-host to host-versus-graft in allografts were high for patients exhibiting graft-donor T cell macrochimerism. Marrow from the recipient contained GvH clones, some of which had appeared first in ileum or blood.

The protocol was immunoSEQ multiplex PCR, while the TCRdb copy is restricted to in-frame clones and leaves out a portion. Here the sample spans around 13,000 clones, approximately 93% being singletons. The chain combines TRBV5-5 with TRBJ2-2; D is ambiguous. The TCR originated in a human patient who received an intestinal transplant, so some T cells may come from the graft donor. The source material was PBMCs, sampled 1032 days after intestinal transplantation. The DNA for the CDR3 is TGTGCCAGCCCCGGCCCGAACACCGGGGAGCTGTTTTTT. Protein product: CASPGPNTGELFF. The variable domain in full, completed from reference TRBV5-5 and TRBJ2-2, reads DAGVTQSPTHLIKTRGQQVTLRCSPISGHKSVSWYQQVLGQGPQFIFQYYEKEERGRGNFPDRFSARQFPNYSSELNVNALLLGDSALYLCASPGPNTGELFFGEGSRLTVL.